Detailed here is one T cell receptor beta chain. The antigen remains unidentified. These data are taken from a study of T cell responses to AZD1222 COVID-19 vaccine. The study, taken as a whole, reports: Increases in Spike-specific TCR breadth and depth were seen after two AZD1222 doses. Clonal diversity may have been underestimated in mostly white British donors. Distributed over spike, vaccine-associated CD4 TCRs predominated at 160-218 and 743-854. A reported finding is that nearly half of spike-specific TCRs target unmutated variant regions.

Clones were sequenced by immunoSEQ multiplex PCR, and TCRdb holds only the in-frame ones, with some missing. The repertoire holds 120,000 or so clones, with around 83% as singletons. This clonotype was sampled from an adult who received the AZD1222 COVID-19 vaccine. Sequences were derived from peripheral blood, sampled 28 days after the second AZD1222 dose.

CDR3 sequence (DNA): TGTGCCAGCAGTGTTATCCGCGCGACAGTCTCCTACGAGCAGTACTTC. Translating gives CASSVIRATVSYEQYF. V gene TRBV2 combines with J gene TRBJ2-7; a weak D match, TRBD1 (5 bases). V was trimmed by 4 bases and J by 0 bases, leaving 16 bases between them. CDR1 and CDR2 (germline): SNHLY, FYNNEI. CDR3 length: 16 amino acids.